This T cell receptor (beta chain) was profiled in a study of cytomegalovirus exposure and HLA in healthy donors. Findings of the study overall: Rare TCR sequences dominated, though some public TCRs recurred in many donors.

This clone was detected only a few times. Its target is unknown. Libraries were prepared by immunoSEQ multiplex PCR; TCRdb keeps only in-frame clonotypes and omits some of them. Counted here are about 160,000 clones, around four fifths occurring once; the ten biggest clones make up around 2.5%. This TCR derives from a man aged 25-45 years in good health and CMV-seropositive. Sequencing input: PBMCs.

The CDR3 nucleotides read TGTGCCAGTTCTCAAGGGGGCTTTGGTGGCTACACCTTC. Its translation is CASSQGGFGGYTF. The rearrangement links TRBV19 to TRBJ1-2, with TRBD1 matching 7 bases. CDR1 is LNHDA, CDR2 SQIVND, per germline (reference sequence). Germline trimming cut 8 bases from V and 7 bases from J; bases unmatched to any gene: 10. The CDR3 runs 13 residues.